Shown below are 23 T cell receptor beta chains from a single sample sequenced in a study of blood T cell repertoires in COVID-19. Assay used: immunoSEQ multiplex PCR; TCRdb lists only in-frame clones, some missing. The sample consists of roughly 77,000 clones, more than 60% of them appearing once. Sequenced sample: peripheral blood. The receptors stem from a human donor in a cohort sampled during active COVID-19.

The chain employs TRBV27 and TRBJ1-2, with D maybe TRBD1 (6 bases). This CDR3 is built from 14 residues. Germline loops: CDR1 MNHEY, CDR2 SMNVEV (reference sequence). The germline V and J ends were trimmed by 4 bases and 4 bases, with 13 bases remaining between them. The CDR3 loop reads CASSSRGGFYGYTF. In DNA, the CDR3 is TGTGCCAGCAGTTCCAGGGGAGGGTTCTATGGCTACACCTTC.

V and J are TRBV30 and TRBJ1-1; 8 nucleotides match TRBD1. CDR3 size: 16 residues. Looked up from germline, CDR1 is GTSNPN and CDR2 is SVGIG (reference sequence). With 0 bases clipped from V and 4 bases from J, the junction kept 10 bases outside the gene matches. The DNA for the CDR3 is TGTGCCTGGAGTGTACGGGGAGACAGGGGTGGCACTGAAGCTTTCTTT. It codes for CAWSVRGDRGGTEAFF.

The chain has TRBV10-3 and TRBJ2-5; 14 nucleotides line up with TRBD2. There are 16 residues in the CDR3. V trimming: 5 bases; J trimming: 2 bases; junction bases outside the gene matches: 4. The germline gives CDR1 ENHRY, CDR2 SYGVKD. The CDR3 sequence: CAISSGLAGGQETQYF. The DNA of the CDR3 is TGTGCCATCAGTTCAGGACTAGCGGGGGGACAAGAGACCCAGTACTTC.

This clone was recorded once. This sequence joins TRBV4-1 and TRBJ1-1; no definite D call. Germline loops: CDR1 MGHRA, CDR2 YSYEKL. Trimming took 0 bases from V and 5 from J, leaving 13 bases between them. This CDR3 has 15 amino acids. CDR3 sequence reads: CASSQEVGGGTEAFF. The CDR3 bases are TGCGCCAGCAGCCAAGAGGTGGGTGGAGGAACTGAAGCTTTCTTT.

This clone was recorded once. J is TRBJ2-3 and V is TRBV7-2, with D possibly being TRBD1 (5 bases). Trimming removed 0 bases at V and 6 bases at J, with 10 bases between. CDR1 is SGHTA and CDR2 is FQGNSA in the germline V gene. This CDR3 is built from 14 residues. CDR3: CASSLAAGSDTQYF. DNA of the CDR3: TGTGCCAGCAGCTTAGCTGCAGGGTCCGATACGCAGTATTTT.

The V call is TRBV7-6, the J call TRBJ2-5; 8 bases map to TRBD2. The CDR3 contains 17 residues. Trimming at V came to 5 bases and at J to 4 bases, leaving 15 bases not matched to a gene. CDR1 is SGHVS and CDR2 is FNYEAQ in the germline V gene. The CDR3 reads CASSPTGGGVRGETQYF. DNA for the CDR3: TGTGCCAGCAGCCCCACGGGAGGGGGGGTACGAGGAGAGACCCAGTACTTC.

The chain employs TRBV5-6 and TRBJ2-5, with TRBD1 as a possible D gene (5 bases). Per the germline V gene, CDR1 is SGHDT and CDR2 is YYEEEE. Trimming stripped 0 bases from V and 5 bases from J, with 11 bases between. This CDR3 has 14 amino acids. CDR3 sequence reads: CASSLVGHTETQYF. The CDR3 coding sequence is TGTGCCAGCAGCTTGGTCGGACATACCGAGACCCAGTACTTC.

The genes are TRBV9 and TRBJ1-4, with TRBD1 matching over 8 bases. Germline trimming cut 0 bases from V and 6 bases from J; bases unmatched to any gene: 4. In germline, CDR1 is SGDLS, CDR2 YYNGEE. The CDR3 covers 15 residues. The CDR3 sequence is CASSVAGQGDEKLFF. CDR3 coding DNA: TGTGCCAGCAGCGTAGCTGGACAGGGAGATGAAAAACTGTTTTTT.

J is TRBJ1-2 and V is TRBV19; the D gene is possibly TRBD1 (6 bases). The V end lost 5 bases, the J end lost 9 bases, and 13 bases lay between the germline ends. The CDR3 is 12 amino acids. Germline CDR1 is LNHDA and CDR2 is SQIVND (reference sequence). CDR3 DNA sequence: TGTGCCAGTAGTTGGACAGAAAGGAGCTACACCTTC. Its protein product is CASSWTERSYTF.

CDR3 in amino acids: CASRPEGSSYEQYF. As DNA, the CDR3 is TGCGCCAGCAGGCCGGAGGGTAGCTCCTACGAGCAGTACTTC. This chain joins TRBV5-1 and TRBJ2-7; TRBD2 might be the D (6 bases). V shed 5 bases and J shed 0 bases, with 12 bases lying between them. Germline CDR1 reads SGHRS; CDR2 reads YFSETQ. The CDR3 consists of 14 residues.

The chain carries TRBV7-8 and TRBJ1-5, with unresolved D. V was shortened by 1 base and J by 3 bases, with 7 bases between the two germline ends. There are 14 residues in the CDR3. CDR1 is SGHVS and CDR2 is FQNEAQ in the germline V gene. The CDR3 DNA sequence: TGTGCCAGCAGCTTAGGGCCCATCAATCAGCCCCAGCATTTT. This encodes CASSLGPINQPQHF.

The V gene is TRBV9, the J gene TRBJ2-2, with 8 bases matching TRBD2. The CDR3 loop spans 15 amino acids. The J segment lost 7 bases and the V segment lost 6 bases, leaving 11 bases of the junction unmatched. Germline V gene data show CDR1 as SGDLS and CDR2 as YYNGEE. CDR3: CASNPLGGASGELFF. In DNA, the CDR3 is TGTGCCAGCAACCCTCTCGGGGGGGCAAGCGGGGAGCTGTTTTTT.

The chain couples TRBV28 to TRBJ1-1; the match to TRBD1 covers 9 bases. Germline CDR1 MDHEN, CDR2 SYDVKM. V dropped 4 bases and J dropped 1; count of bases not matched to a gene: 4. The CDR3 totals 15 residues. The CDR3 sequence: CASSSGTGWNTEAFF. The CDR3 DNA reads TGTGCCAGCAGTTCTGGGACAGGGTGGAACACTGAAGCTTTCTTT.

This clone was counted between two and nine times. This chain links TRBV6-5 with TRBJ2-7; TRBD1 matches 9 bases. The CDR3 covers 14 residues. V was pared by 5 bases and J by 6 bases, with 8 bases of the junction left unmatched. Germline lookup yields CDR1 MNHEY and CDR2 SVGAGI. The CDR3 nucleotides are TGTGCCAGCAGTACAGGGGGCGCGGTCCTCGAGCAGTACTTC. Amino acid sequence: CASSTGGAVLEQYF.

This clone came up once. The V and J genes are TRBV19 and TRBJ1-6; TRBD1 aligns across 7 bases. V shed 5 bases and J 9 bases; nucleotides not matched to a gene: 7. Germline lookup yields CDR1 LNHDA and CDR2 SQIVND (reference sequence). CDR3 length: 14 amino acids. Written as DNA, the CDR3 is TGTGCCAGTAGTCTTGGGACAGCCCGTTCACCCCTCCACTTT. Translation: CASSLGTARSPLHF.

CDR3 nucleotides: TGTGCCAGCAGCCCTTACGGGACATCAGCTTTCTTT. Protein product: CASSPYGTSAFF. The V call is TRBV12-3 or TRBV12-4, the J call TRBJ1-1, with a tentative D call TRBD1 (6 bases). The length of the CDR3 is 12 residues. Between the trimmed V and J ends, which lost 6 bases and 10 bases, there was a span of 15 bases.

CDR3 amino acids: CATWTSGGSSTDTQYF. CDR3 in DNA: TGTGCCACCTGGACTAGCGGGGGTTCTAGCACAGATACGCAGTATTTT. The rearrangement uses TRBV2 and TRBJ2-3, with 13 bases that match TRBD2. The germline V gene encodes CDR1 SNHLY and CDR2 FYNNEI. There are 16 residues in the CDR3. V shed 10 bases and J 0 bases; nucleotides not matched to a gene: 7.

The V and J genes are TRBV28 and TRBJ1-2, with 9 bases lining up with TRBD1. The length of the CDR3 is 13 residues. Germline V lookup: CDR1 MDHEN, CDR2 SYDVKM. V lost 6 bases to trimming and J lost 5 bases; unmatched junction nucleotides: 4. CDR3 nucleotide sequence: TGTGCCAGCAGGGACAGGGGAGGTTATGGCTACACCTTC. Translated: CASRDRGGYGYTF.

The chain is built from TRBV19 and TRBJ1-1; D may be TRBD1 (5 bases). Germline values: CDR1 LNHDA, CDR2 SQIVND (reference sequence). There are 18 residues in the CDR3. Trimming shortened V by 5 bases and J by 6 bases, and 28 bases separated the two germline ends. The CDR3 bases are TGTGCCAGTAGTGCCCACCCCGGACTGAGGAGGGGTACGCCTGAAGCTTTCTTT. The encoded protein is CASSAHPGLRRGTPEAFF.

In nucleotides, the CDR3 is TGCGCCAGCGGCAGGGTCTACGAGCAGTACTTC. It is translated as CASGRVYEQYF. The rearrangement joins TRBV10-2 to TRBJ2-7; D may be TRBD1 (5 bases). Per the germline V gene, CDR1 is WSHSY and CDR2 is SAAADI. With 8 bases removed from V and 3 bases from J, the gap between germline ends came to 8 bases. The CDR3 runs to 11 residues.

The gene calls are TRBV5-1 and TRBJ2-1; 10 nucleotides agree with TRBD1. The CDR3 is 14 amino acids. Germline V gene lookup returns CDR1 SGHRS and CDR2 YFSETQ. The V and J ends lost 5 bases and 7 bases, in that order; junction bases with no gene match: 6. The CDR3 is CASSQWTGGNEQFF. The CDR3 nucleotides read TGCGCCAGCAGTCAATGGACAGGGGGGAATGAGCAGTTCTTC.

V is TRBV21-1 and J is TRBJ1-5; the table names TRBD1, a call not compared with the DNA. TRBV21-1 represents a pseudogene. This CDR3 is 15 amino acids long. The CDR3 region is CASRRNRDINQPQHF. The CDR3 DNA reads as TGTGCCAGCAGGCGGAATCGGGACATCAATCAGCCCCAGCATTTT.

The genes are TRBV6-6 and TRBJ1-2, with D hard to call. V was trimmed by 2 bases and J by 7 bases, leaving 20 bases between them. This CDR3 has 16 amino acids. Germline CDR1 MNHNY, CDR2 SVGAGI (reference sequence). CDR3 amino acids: CASSYAGSGADRGYTF. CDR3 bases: TGTGCCAGCAGTTACGCGGGATCCGGTGCAGACCGTGGCTACACCTTC.